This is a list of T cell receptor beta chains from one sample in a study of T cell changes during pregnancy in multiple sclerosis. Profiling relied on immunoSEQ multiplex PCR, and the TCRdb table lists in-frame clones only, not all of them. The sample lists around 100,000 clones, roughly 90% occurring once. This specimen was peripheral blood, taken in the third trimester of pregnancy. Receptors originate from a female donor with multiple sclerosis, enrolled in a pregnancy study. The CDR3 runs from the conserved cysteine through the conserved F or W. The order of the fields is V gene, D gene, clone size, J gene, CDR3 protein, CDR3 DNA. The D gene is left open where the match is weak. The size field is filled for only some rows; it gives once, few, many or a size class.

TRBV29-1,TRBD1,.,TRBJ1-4,CSVRTGGNEKLFF,TGCAGCGTCAGGACAGGGGGCAATGAAAAACTGTTTTTT
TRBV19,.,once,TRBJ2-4,CASGKRGGDIQYF,TGTGCCAGTGGAAAGAGAGGGGGGGACATTCAGTACTTC
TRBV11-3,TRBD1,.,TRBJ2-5,CASSLRQGQTQYF,TGTGCCAGCAGCTTACGACAGGGACAGACCCAGTACTTC
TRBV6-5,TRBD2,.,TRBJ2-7,CASSVSGPGGSEQYF,TGTGCCAGCAGTGTTTCGGGACCGGGAGGCAGCGAGCAGTACTTC
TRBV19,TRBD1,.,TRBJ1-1,CASIVGGVTEAFF,TGTGCCAGTATTGTAGGGGGCGTCACTGAAGCTTTCTTT
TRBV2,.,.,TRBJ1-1,CASQTEPKPNTEAFF,TGTGCCTCCCAGACAGAACCAAAACCGAACACTGAAGCTTTCTTT
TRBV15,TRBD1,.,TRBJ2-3,CATSRDMTGATDTQYF,TGTGCCACCAGCAGAGATATGACAGGGGCCACAGATACGCAGTATTTT
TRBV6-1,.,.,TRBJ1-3,CASSGPVTAGNTIYF,TGTGCCAGCAGTGGGCCAGTGACTGCCGGAAACACCATATATTTT
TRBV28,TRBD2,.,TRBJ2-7,CASSPLGGESYEQYF,TGTGCCAGCAGTCCCTTGGGAGGGGAATCCTACGAGCAGTACTTC
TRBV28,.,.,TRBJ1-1,CASSLKLFLTGLNTEAFF,TGTGCCAGCAGTTTAAAACTCTTCCTAACAGGGTTGAACACTGAAGCTTTCTTT
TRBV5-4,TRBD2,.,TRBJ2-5,CASSLVPAGKQETQYF,TGTGCCAGCAGCTTGGTCCCAGCGGGGAAACAAGAGACCCAGTACTTC
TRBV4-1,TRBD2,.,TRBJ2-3,CASSQDLTSASTDTQYF,TGCGCCAGCAGCCAAGATCTGACTAGCGCGAGCACAGATACGCAGTATTTT
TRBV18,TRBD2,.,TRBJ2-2,CASSTEAGVDTGELFF,TGTGCCAGCTCTACCGAAGCGGGGGTGGACACCGGGGAGCTGTTTTTT
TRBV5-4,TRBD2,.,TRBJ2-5,CASSLAPGGETQYF,TGTGCCAGCAGCTTGGCCCCGGGAGGAGAGACCCAGTACTTC
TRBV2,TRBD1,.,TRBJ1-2,CASSRGRGRAYGYTF,TGTGCCAGCAGTCGCGGCAGGGGGCGGGCCTATGGCTACACCTTC
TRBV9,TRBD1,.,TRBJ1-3,CASSLRQGSGNTIYF,TGTGCCAGCAGCTTACGACAGGGCTCTGGAAACACCATATATTTT
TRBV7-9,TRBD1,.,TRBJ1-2,CASSQQTGRPYGYTF,TGTGCCAGCAGCCAACAGACAGGGAGGCCCTATGGCTACACCTTC
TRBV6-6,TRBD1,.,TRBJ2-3,CASSLTGGFADTQYF,TGTGCCAGCAGCTTGACAGGGGGCTTCGCAGATACGCAGTATTTT
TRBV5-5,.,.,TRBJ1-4,CASSRTDSEKLFF,TGTGCCAGCAGCCGGACAGATTCGGAAAAACTGTTTTTT
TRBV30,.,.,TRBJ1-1,CAWSIRRRGTEAFF,TGTGCCTGGAGTATACGACGGCGGGGCACTGAAGCTTTCTTT
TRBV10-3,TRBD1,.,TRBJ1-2,CAISKGETGGQDGYTF,TGTGCCATCAGTAAAGGCGAAACAGGGGGGCAGGATGGCTACACCTTC
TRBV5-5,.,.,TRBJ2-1,CASSSVKDSPYNEQFF,TGTGCCAGCAGCTCGGTTAAGGACAGCCCCTACAATGAGCAGTTCTTC
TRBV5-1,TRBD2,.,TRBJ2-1,CASSPHPGTSDNEQFF,TGCGCCAGCAGCCCCCACCCCGGGACTAGTGACAATGAGCAGTTCTTC
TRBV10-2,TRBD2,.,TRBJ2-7,CASSSGRAYEQYF,TGCGCCAGCAGTAGCGGGAGGGCCTACGAGCAGTACTTC
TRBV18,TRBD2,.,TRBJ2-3,CASSPRTSGLGDTQYF,TGTGCCAGCTCCCCGCGGACTAGCGGATTGGGAGATACGCAGTATTTT
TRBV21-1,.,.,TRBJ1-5,CASSTHRGPQHF,TGTGCCAGCAGCACCCACCGAGGGCCCCAGCATTTT
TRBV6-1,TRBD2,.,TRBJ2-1,CASSREAGVSNEQFF,TGTGCCAGCAGTAGAGAAGCGGGAGTCAGCAATGAGCAGTTCTTC
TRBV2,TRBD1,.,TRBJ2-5,CASSDRGTSQETQYF,TGTGCCAGCAGTGACAGGGGGACGTCCCAAGAGACCCAGTACTTC
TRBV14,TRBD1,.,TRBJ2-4,CASSQEDRGLQYF,TGTGCCAGCAGCCAAGAGGACAGGGGCCTACAGTACTTC
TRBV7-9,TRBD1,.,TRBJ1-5,CASSSSLQGADNQPQHF,TGTGCCAGCAGCTCTTCATTACAGGGGGCGGATAATCAGCCCCAGCATTTT
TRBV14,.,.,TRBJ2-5,CASSQESGYRETQYF,TGTGCCAGCAGCCAAGAATCGGGATACAGAGAGACCCAGTACTTC